These 29 T cell receptor beta chains share one sample of origin, sequenced in a study of blood T cell repertoires in COVID-19. This table comes from immunoSEQ multiplex PCR, and its TCRdb copy is limited to in-frame clones, with some not included. This sample carries 140,000 or so clones, approximately 85% of them seen once, and the ten largest clones take about 3.2%. What was sequenced was peripheral blood. All receptors derive from a man over 45 with acute or convalescent COVID-19.

The V and J genes are TRBV11-3 and TRBJ1-3, with unresolved D. Germline V CDR1 and CDR2: SGHNT, YENEEA. V was trimmed by 2 bases and J by 0 bases, leaving 11 bases between them. This CDR3 has 16 amino acids. For the CDR3, the DNA is TGTGCCAGCAGCTTACCCGGTGCGTACTCTGGAAACACCATATATTTT. Protein: CASSLPGAYSGNTIYF.

This clone was seen only a few times. The V gene is TRBV6-2 or TRBV6-3, the J gene TRBJ1-1; D remains unclear. V was trimmed by 5 bases and J by 1 base, leaving 11 bases between them. Germline loops: CDR1 MNHEY, CDR2 SVGEGT. This CDR3 spans 14 amino acids. The CDR3 DNA reads as TGTGCCAGCAGTCGTCCGGGAGCGAACACTGAAGCTTTCTTT. Its protein product is CASSRPGANTEAFF.

The chain carries TRBV5-6 and TRBJ2-2; no reliable D call. The germline V gene has CDR1 SGHDT and CDR2 YYEEEE. CDR3 length: 17 residues. V lost 3 bases, J lost 1 base, and 16 bases lay in between. CDR3 loop: CASSSVGPRLNTGELFF. In DNA form, the CDR3 reads TGTGCCAGCAGCTCTGTGGGCCCCAGGCTGAACACCGGGGAGCTGTTTTTT.

This chain connects TRBV2 to TRBJ1-6; 9 nucleotides line up with TRBD1. Trimming cost V 8 bases and J 15 bases; bases outside gene matches: 11. From germline, CDR1 is SNHLY and CDR2 FYNNEI. The CDR3 spans 13 residues. For the CDR3, the DNA is TGTGCCAGCGGAATTGGGACAGGGTTACTCCTCCACTTT. It specifies CASGIGTGLLLHF.

This chain uses TRBV3-1 (or the pseudogene TRBV3-2) with TRBJ2-1; D may be TRBD1 (6 bases). There are 12 residues in the CDR3. Germline V gene lookup returns CDR1 LGHDT and CDR2 YNNKEL (reference sequence). V lost 3 bases and J lost 10, with 10 bases in between. In DNA, the CDR3 is TGTGCCAGCAGCCATCCAACAGGGGAGCAGTTCTTC. Its protein product is CASSHPTGEQFF.

V and J are TRBV7-3 and TRBJ2-6, with TRBD1 as a possible D gene (5 bases). The CDR3 runs 15 residues. V dropped 7 bases and J dropped 3 bases, with 13 bases sitting between them. Germline CDR1 SGHTA, CDR2 FQGTGA. In nucleotides, the CDR3 is TGTGCCAGCACCCAGGCCACAGGTGGGGCCAACGTCCTGACTTTC. It encodes CASTQATGGANVLTF.

This chain links TRBV7-8 with TRBJ1-4; 7 nucleotides align to TRBD1. V trimming: 4 bases; J trimming: 7 bases; junction bases outside the gene matches: 12. Germline-derived CDR1 and CDR2 are SGHVS and FQNEAQ. There are 16 residues in the CDR3. This CDR3 reads CASSSGPTGVGEKLFF. In DNA, the CDR3 is TGTGCCAGCAGCTCCGGGCCCACAGGGGTTGGTGAAAAACTGTTTTTT.

The chain joins TRBV4-1 to TRBJ2-5; TRBD2 matches 8 bases. The CDR3 has 15 residues. Trimming cost V 0 bases and J 5 bases; bases outside gene matches: 5. Germline CDR1 and CDR2: MGHRA and YSYEKL. The DNA for the CDR3 is TGCGCCAGCAGCCAAGATGGGACTAGGTGGGAGACCCAGTACTTC. Translated, it gives CASSQDGTRWETQYF.

CDR3 coding DNA: TGTGCCAGCGGGGCGGCTAGCACAGATACGCAGTATTTT. Protein product: CASGAASTDTQYF. This sequence joins TRBV4-2 and TRBJ2-3, with D possibly matching TRBD1 (5 bases). CDR3 length equals 13 residues. Per germline, CDR1 LGHNA and CDR2 YNFKEQ. Trimming shortened V by 8 bases and J by 0 bases, and 9 bases separated the two germline ends.

The rearrangement uses TRBV6-5 and TRBJ1-6; a possible D gene is TRBD1 (5 bases). The CDR3 sequence is 15 residues long. CDR1 and CDR2 from the germline V gene are MNHEY and SVGAGI. V dropped 6 bases and J dropped 2 bases, with 11 bases sitting between them. The CDR3 nucleotides read TGTGCCAGCAGCCCGGGGGTCACCTATAATTCACCCCTCCACTTT. Translated: CASSPGVTYNSPLHF.

The chain uses TRBV18 and TRBJ1-2, with D unclear. Per the germline V gene, CDR1 is KGHSH and CDR2 is LQKENI. V gave up 3 bases and J gave up 6 bases, with 17 bases separating them. CDR3 size: 15 residues. In DNA form, the CDR3 reads TGTGCCAGCTCACCGGAGGCAGGTCGGGATCATGGCTACACCTTC. Protein product: CASSPEAGRDHGYTF. The variable domain in full, completed from reference TRBV18 and TRBJ1-2, reads NAGVMQNPRHLVRRRGQEARLRCSPMKGHSHVYWYRQLPEEGLKFMVYLQKENIIDESGMPKERFSAEFPKEGPSILRIQQVVRGDSAAYFCASSPEAGRDHGYTFGSGTRLTVV.

This clone was seen only a few times. The chain has TRBV28 and TRBJ1-5; D remains ambiguous. The CDR3 totals 13 residues. Germline V gene data show CDR1 as MDHEN and CDR2 as SYDVKM. Trimming took 6 bases from V and 7 from J, leaving 13 bases between them. This chain's CDR3 is CASRPPVSQPQHF. For the CDR3, the DNA is TGTGCCAGCAGACCCCCGGTAAGCCAGCCCCAGCATTTT.

J is TRBJ1-1 and V is TRBV30, with a weak D call TRBD1 (5 bases). V lost 0 bases and J 4 bases, leaving 18 bases between the germline ends. Per germline, CDR1 GTSNPN and CDR2 SVGIG (reference sequence). The CDR3 has 16 residues. The CDR3 DNA follows: TGTGCCTGGAGTGTAGGAATTCTCGTCAGGGTCACTGAAGCTTTCTTT. Amino acids: CAWSVGILVRVTEAFF.

The chain uses TRBV21-1 and TRBJ1-1. TRBV21-1 is a pseudogene segment. The CDR3 totals 13 residues. The CDR3, as DNA: TGTGCCAGCGCGGAGGCGAAGAACACTGAAGCTTTCTTT. Its protein product is CASAEAKNTEAFF.

The gene calls are TRBV5-6 and TRBJ2-7, with 9 bases lining up with TRBD1. The V segment lost 2 bases and the J segment 0 bases; nucleotides outside the gene matches: 9. The length of the CDR3 is 17 residues. Per the germline V gene, CDR1 is SGHDT and CDR2 is YYEEEE. CDR3 coding DNA: TGTGCCAGCAGCTTCCTCCAACCGGGACAGGGCTCCTACGAGCAGTACTTC. As protein: CASSFLQPGQGSYEQYF.

V usage is TRBV18 and J usage is TRBJ1-4; D is unclear. Trimming stripped 5 bases from V and 4 bases from J, with 14 bases between. This CDR3 has 15 amino acids. Germline V gene sequence: CDR1 KGHSH, CDR2 LQKENI. CDR3 DNA sequence: TGTGCCAGCTCATTTTCTTCGGGGTTTAATGAAAAACTGTTTTTT. It codes for CASSFSSGFNEKLFF.

The rearrangement joins TRBV4-1 to TRBJ1-5; D unclear. Per germline, CDR1 MGHRA and CDR2 YSYEKL. This CDR3 region has 15 residues. The V end lost 0 bases, the J end lost 5 bases, and 11 bases lay between the germline ends. The CDR3 nucleotides are TGCGCCAGCAGCCAAGAGATCCTGGGCTATCAGCCCCAGCATTTT. Translation gives CASSQEILGYQPQHF.

The gene calls are TRBV5-1 and TRBJ1-1; the D is unclear. CDR3 size: 16 residues. Germline-derived CDR1 and CDR2 are SGHRS and YFSETQ. V was pared by 5 bases and J by 6 bases, with 23 bases between. The CDR3 DNA reads as TGCGCCAGCAGTCTGCGCAGCTCCCCGTTTAGCGCTGAAGCTTTCTTT. Protein sequence: CASSLRSSPFSAEAFF.

The count of this clone is one. The genes are TRBV27 and TRBJ1-2; the D is unclear. Trimming took 6 bases from V and 2 from J, leaving 16 bases between them. The CDR3 is 15 residues long. Germline V gives CDR1 MNHEY, CDR2 SMNVEV (reference sequence). In nucleotides, the CDR3 is TGTGCCAGCAGAACCGTCGGGGATTACAACTATGGCTACACCTTC. Its protein product is CASRTVGDYNYGYTF.

The V and J genes are TRBV5-5 and TRBJ1-1; 10 nucleotides agree with TRBD1. Germline V lookup: CDR1 SGHKS, CDR2 YYEKEE (reference sequence). The V segment lost 1 base and the J segment 10 bases; nucleotides outside the gene matches: 7. This CDR3 region has 14 residues. Here the CDR3 DNA reads TGTGCCAGCAGCTTGCGACAGGGGGCTTCGGGAGCTTTCTTT. Its protein is CASSLRQGASGAFF.

The chain links TRBV5-1 to TRBJ1-5; 8 bases are shared with TRBD1. The CDR3 consists of 15 residues. With V trimmed by 0 bases and J by 6 bases, 5 bases remained unmatched. The V gene's germline CDR1 is SGHRS and CDR2 YFSETQ. The CDR3 DNA sequence: TGCGCCAGCAGCTTGGATCAGGGGGCGGGTCAGCCCCAGCATTTT. Translating gives CASSLDQGAGQPQHF.

DNA for the CDR3: TGTGCCTCTGAGGGGATCGGGAGCGGGGCCGGGGAGCTGTTTTTT. Its protein product is CASEGIGSGAGELFF. This chain uses TRBV28 with TRBJ2-2; 7 nucleotides line up with TRBD2. Germline CDR1 is MDHEN and CDR2 is SYDVKM. This CDR3 comprises 15 residues. The junction had 15 bases not matched to a gene; V was cut back by 11 bases and J by 6 bases. Combining the CDR3 with reference TRBV28 and TRBJ2-2 gives the whole variable domain DVKVTQSSRYLVKRTGEKVFLECVQDMDHENMFWYRQDPGLGLRLIYFSYDVKMKEKGDIPEGYSVSREKKERFSLILESASTNQTSMYLCASEGIGSGAGELFFGEGSRLTVL.

In its sample, this clone was seen once. The chain couples TRBV7-8 to TRBJ2-1; D uncertain. Germline V CDR1 and CDR2: SGHVS, FQNEAQ. This CDR3 is built from 16 residues. Between the trimmed V and J ends, which lost 5 bases and 3 bases, there was a span of 17 bases. CDR3 in DNA: TGTGCCAGCAGCCCCGAATTGCGGATCGACTACAATGAGCAGTTCTTC. Translated: CASSPELRIDYNEQFF.

This chain joins TRBV9 and TRBJ2-1; a possible D gene is TRBD1 (5 bases). The ends were cut back, 5 bases at V and 7 bases at J, with 13 bases in the middle. The CDR3 covers 13 residues. The germline CDR1 and CDR2 sequences are SGDLS and YYNGEE. The CDR3 region has the DNA TGTGCCAGCAGTCTCCATGACAGTAATGAGCAGTTCTTC. Protein product: CASSLHDSNEQFF. The full variable domain, in which reference TRBV9 and TRBJ2-1 provide the parts outside the CDR3, is DSGVTQTPKHLITATGQRVTLRCSPRSGDLSVYWYQQSLDQGLQFLIQYYNGEERAKGNILERFSAQQFPDLHSELNLSSLELGDSALYFCASSLHDSNEQFFGPGTRLTVL.

Comment on this clone: This CDR3 is also generated by other DNA sequences in the sample. This chain connects TRBV5-1 to TRBJ1-6, with 9 nucleotides matching TRBD1. Germline lookup yields CDR1 SGHRS and CDR2 YFSETQ. The V segment lost 3 bases and the J segment 7 bases; nucleotides outside the gene matches: 2. The CDR3 runs to 14 residues. CDR3 in amino acids: CASSSGQGNSPLHF. CDR3 in DNA: TGCGCCAGCAGCTCCGGACAGGGGAATTCACCCCTCCACTTT.

This clone occurred once. The chain has TRBV7-9 and TRBJ2-7; D is uncertain. CDR3 length: 13 residues. CDR1 SEHNR and CDR2 FQNEAQ come from the germline V gene (reference sequence). Trimming stripped 2 bases from V and 3 bases from J, with 8 bases between. The CDR3 loop is CASSLREFYEQYF. The CDR3 nucleotides read TGTGCCAGCAGCTTACGAGAATTCTACGAGCAGTACTTC.

The V call is TRBV28, the J call TRBJ2-7, with 13 bases lining up with TRBD2. The CDR3 spans 19 residues. Germline V lookup: CDR1 MDHEN, CDR2 SYDVKM. V lost 2 bases to trimming and J lost 0 bases; unmatched junction nucleotides: 10. The CDR3 region is CASSLQATSGRAHSYEQYF. CDR3 nucleotides: TGTGCCAGCAGTTTACAGGCCACTAGCGGGAGGGCCCACTCCTACGAGCAGTACTTC.

This clone was seen a handful of times. The rearrangement joins TRBV5-4 to TRBJ2-2; weak D call: TRBD1 (5 bases). Looked up from germline, CDR1 is SGHNT and CDR2 is YYREEE (reference sequence). The V and J ends lost 4 bases and 6 bases respectively, with 16 bases between them. The CDR3 is made up of 15 amino acids. Here the CDR3 DNA reads TGTGCCAGCAGCCACCCCGGGCAGGGATCCGGGGAGCTGTTTTTT. This encodes CASSHPGQGSGELFF.

The CDR3 DNA follows: TGTGCCAGCAGTTCCCTGAGAGGCAGACCCTACGAGCAGTACTTC. Translated: CASSSLRGRPYEQYF. The chain is built from TRBV11-2 and TRBJ2-7; D is ambiguous. Per the germline V gene, CDR1 is SGHAT and CDR2 is FQNNGV. V was cut by 6 bases and J by 2 bases, with 17 bases left in between. This CDR3 has 15 amino acids.